The text below deals with one TCR beta chain. Antigen: not known. Amplified TCR beta CDR3 regions came from RNA transcripts. Using the HTBI primer set, a first-round RT-PCR was run on the TCR CDR3. TCRdb used MiXCR to reprocess the multiplex PCR reads, holding one entry per CDR3 protein. The sample lists some 360,000 distinct CDR3 sequences; 15% to 20% were seen once. V was trimmed by 4 bases and J by 2 bases, leaving 10 bases between them. The CDR3 has 14 amino acids. Looked up from germline, CDR1 is SGDLS and CDR2 is YYNGEE. This specimen belongs to a study of T cells in Graves' hyperthyroidism and ophthalmopathy. Study-level results: Most expanded thyroid clonotypes above 0.001 also appeared in blood.

The sequenced sample was blood. This TCR was sampled from a woman in her thirties or forties with Graves' ophthalmopathy. The chain is built from TRBV9 and TRBJ1-5; no reliable D call. CDR3 loop: CASSPAVGNQPQHF. The CDR3 bases are TGTGCCAGCAGCCCCGCGGTTGGCAATCAGCCCCAGCATTTT.